These 22 T cell receptor beta chains were all obtained from the same sample, sequenced in a study of T cells of healthy individuals. In TCRdb, the 5' RACE reads were re-called with MiXCR into one record per CDR3 protein. The repertoire consists of tens of thousands of distinct CDR3 sequences, with 15% to 20% occurring once and the leading ten covering approximately 4.8%. These receptors all come from a human donor in good health.

The chain carries TRBV6-5 and TRBJ2-7; TRBD1 matches 8 bases. The CDR3 length is 12 residues. V lost 5 bases and J lost 5; bases outside the gene matches: 2. The V gene's germline CDR1 is MNHEY and CDR2 SVGAGI. CDR3 residues: CASSQTGDEQYF. DNA of the CDR3: TGTGCCAGCAGTCAGACAGGGGACGAGCAGTACTTC.

The table lists this clonotype with a count of one. The rearrangement uses TRBV5-4 and TRBJ1-1; D possibly corresponds to TRBD1 (6 bases). The V end was cut by 0 bases, the J end by 3 bases, with 18 bases between. This CDR3 has 17 residues. The V gene's germline CDR1 is SGHNT and CDR2 YYREEE (reference sequence). In DNA form, the CDR3 reads TGTGCCAGCAGCTTGGCGTCAGGGGTGGATGCCTACACTGAAGCTTTCTTT. Residues: CASSLASGVDAYTEAFF.

This clonotype was recorded many times. The CDR3 sequence is CSADQSGGTGELFF. The CDR3 DNA follows: TGCAGCGCCGATCAATCCGGGGGGACCGGGGAGCTGTTTTTT. The genes are TRBV29-1 and TRBJ2-2, with 7 bases identical to TRBD2. CDR3 size: 14 residues. The germline gives CDR1 SQVTM, CDR2 ANQGSEA. The V and J ends lost 7 bases and 5 bases, in that order; junction bases with no gene match: 10.

Ten or more counts support this clonotype. The chain employs TRBV9 and TRBJ1-3; a weak D match, TRBD1 (6 bases). Germline-derived CDR1 and CDR2 are SGDLS and YYNGEE. The V and J ends lost 4 bases and 4 bases respectively, with 15 bases between them. CDR3 size: 15 residues. Written as DNA, the CDR3 is TGTGCCAGCAGCCCCGGGGGGCAACACGGAAACACCATATATTTT. As protein: CASSPGGQHGNTIYF.

Of note for this clonotype: This may come from a read error, since a much larger clone is one base off. The V call is TRBV6-6, the J call TRBJ2-7, with TRBD1 as a possible D gene (6 bases). The CDR3 has 15 residues. Germline assignment: CDR1 MNHNY and CDR2 SVGAGI (reference sequence). Trimming cost V 0 bases and J 2 bases, with 11 bases left between them. The CDR3 here is CASSYSRSGAYEQYF. As DNA, the CDR3 is TGTGCCAGCAGTTACTCGAGGTCAGGGGCCTACGAGCAGTACTTC.

This clonotype was counted a few times. The chain uses TRBV20-1 and TRBJ2-4; 11 positions agree with TRBD2. V shed 2 bases and J 3 bases; nucleotides not matched to a gene: 9. The CDR3 is made up of 17 amino acids. CDR1 is DFQATT and CDR2 is SNEGSKA in the germline V gene (reference sequence). CDR3 sequence reads: CSARLVAGGPVKNIQYF. DNA of the CDR3: TGCAGTGCTAGATTGGTAGCGGGAGGGCCAGTCAAAAACATTCAGTACTTC.

The J gene is TRBJ1-2, the V gene TRBV10-3; D is uncertain. Per germline, CDR1 ENHRY and CDR2 SYGVKD. V lost 4 bases and J lost 7, with 13 bases in between. CDR3 size: 13 residues. CDR3: CAISGRSDRGYTF. The CDR3 region has the DNA TGTGCCATCAGTGGGAGGTCAGATCGTGGCTACACCTTC.

This clonotype was found many times. This chain uses TRBV20-1 with TRBJ2-5; D is uncertain. The CDR3 runs 12 residues. Germline V lookup: CDR1 DFQATT, CDR2 SNEGSKA (reference sequence). V dropped 3 bases and J dropped 4 bases, with 9 bases sitting between them. CDR3 in amino acids: CSASRMRETQYF. Written as DNA, the CDR3 is TGCAGTGCTAGTAGAATGCGAGAGACCCAGTACTTC.

This clonotype was observed a few times. V usage is TRBV9 and J usage is TRBJ1-1; possible D gene TRBD1, 5 bases. This CDR3 is 13 amino acids long. Per the germline V gene, CDR1 is SGDLS and CDR2 is YYNGEE. Trimming stripped 3 bases from V and 12 bases from J, with 18 bases between. The CDR3 here is CASSARGRSRTFF. For the CDR3, the DNA is TGTGCCAGCAGCGCGCGGGGACGAAGTAGGACTTTCTTT.

This sequence joins TRBV4-1 and TRBJ1-1; D unresolved. Germline V gene lookup returns CDR1 MGHRA and CDR2 YSYEKL. V lost 4 bases and J lost 4, with 13 bases in between. CDR3 size: 14 residues. CDR3 residues: CASSLEDRVTEAFF. CDR3 nucleotides: TGCGCCAGCAGCCTTGAGGATCGGGTCACTGAAGCTTTCTTT.

This clonotype was found many times. The rearrangement uses TRBV2 and TRBJ1-5; D is perhaps TRBD1 (6 bases). The CDR3 sequence is 15 residues long. The ends were cut back, 8 bases at V and 4 bases at J, with 18 bases in the middle. The germline V gene encodes CDR1 SNHLY and CDR2 FYNNEI. In DNA form, the CDR3 reads TGTGCCAGCTCAAAGGAGTCAGGGGTGAATCAGCCCCAGCATTTT. This codes for CASSKESGVNQPQHF. The full variable domain, completed using reference TRBV2 and TRBJ1-5, is EPEVTQTPSHQVTQMGQEVILRCVPISNHLYFYWYRQILGQKVEFLVSFYNNEISEKSEIFDDQFSVERPDGSNFTLKIRSTKLEDSAMYFCASSKESGVNQPQHFGDGTRLSIL.

The CDR3 DNA is TGTGCCAGCAGTTACGGCGGCGGAGGTCGAAACGAGCAGTACTTC. It encodes CASSYGGGGRNEQYF. This rearrangement joins TRBV12-3 or TRBV12-4 to TRBJ2-7; the D gene is possibly TRBD2 (5 bases). Trimming removed 4 bases at V and 5 bases at J, with 18 bases between. This CDR3 spans 15 amino acids.

This clonotype was found a few times. The rearrangement uses TRBV27 and TRBJ1-2; D gene uncertain. Trimming cost V 3 bases and J 1 base, with 15 bases left between them. Germline loops: CDR1 MNHEY, CDR2 SMNVEV (reference sequence). CDR3 length equals 16 residues. This chain's CDR3 is CASSFWESKLNYGYTF. The CDR3 nucleotides are TGTGCCAGCAGTTTTTGGGAATCTAAGCTTAACTATGGCTACACCTTC.

The chain joins TRBV9 to TRBJ1-1; the match to TRBD1 covers 8 bases. The CDR3 loop spans 16 amino acids. The V segment lost 4 bases and the J segment 2 bases; nucleotides outside the gene matches: 10. Germline values: CDR1 SGDLS, CDR2 YYNGEE. For the CDR3, the DNA is TGTGCCAGCAGCCAAACCCCCGGACAGGGAAACACTGAAGCTTTCTTT. Amino acids: CASSQTPGQGNTEAFF.

The chain recombines TRBV7-6 with TRBJ2-7; 13 bases match TRBD2. V trimming: 3 bases; J trimming: 6 bases; junction bases outside the gene matches: 2. CDR1 SGHVS and CDR2 FNYEAQ come from the germline V gene. This CDR3 contains 14 residues. CDR3 nucleotides: TGTGCCAGCAGCTTCACTAGCGGGGGGGTCGAGCAGTACTTC. Translating gives CASSFTSGGVEQYF.

Many counts were recorded for this clonotype. This chain uses TRBV4-1 with TRBJ2-2; D call uncertain. V gave up 4 bases and J gave up 4 bases, with 7 bases separating them. CDR1 and CDR2 (germline): MGHRA, YSYEKL. This CDR3 has 13 residues. The CDR3 sequence is CASSPETTGELFF. The CDR3 DNA is TGCGCCAGCAGCCCCGAGACCACCGGGGAGCTGTTTTTT.

This clonotype was detected ten times or more. The DNA is left out, because the CDR3 cannot be placed on it with certainty; the CDR3 is given as TCRdb lists it. This rearrangement joins TRBV20-1 to TRBJ1-2; TRBD1 is the table's D call and was not checked against the DNA. The CDR3 contains 13 residues when both ends are counted. Germline lookup yields CDR1 DFQATT and CDR2 SNEGSKA (reference sequence). CDR3: CSARSSGPAGYTF.

This clonotype has only a few counts. The chain joins TRBV28 to TRBJ1-6, with D possibly matching TRBD1 (6 bases). The CDR3 sequence is 14 residues long. The germline CDR1 and CDR2 sequences are MDHEN and SYDVKM. V lost 3 bases and J lost 7, with 10 bases in between. The CDR3 spells CASSLGAINSPLHF. For the CDR3, the DNA is TGTGCCAGCAGTTTGGGGGCGATCAATTCACCCCTCCACTTT.

This chain connects TRBV7-9 to TRBJ2-5; D not certain. The V end lost 10 bases, the J end lost 2 bases, and 8 bases lay between the germline ends. CDR3 size: 11 residues. CDR1 is SEHNR, CDR2 FQNEAQ, per germline (reference sequence). DNA for the CDR3: TGTGCCACCGGGCGACAAGAGACCCAGTACTTC. Translating gives CATGRQETQYF.

As regards this clonotype: A much larger clone lies one base from this, so it may be a read error. The rearrangement uses TRBV4-2 and TRBJ2-1; TRBD2 matches at 13 bases. CDR1 is LGHNA, CDR2 YNFKEQ, per germline. Unmatched junction bases numbered 12, after V lost 4 bases and J lost 3 bases. The CDR3 is made up of 19 amino acids. In DNA form, the CDR3 reads TGTGCCAGCAGCCTATTACGTGAGACTAGCGGGAGGAACTACAATGAGCAGTTCTTC. This translates into CASSLLRETSGRNYNEQFF.

This clonotype was seen ten or more times. This chain connects TRBV12-3 or TRBV12-4 to TRBJ1-4, with 8 bases identical to TRBD1. The J segment lost 3 bases and the V segment lost 2 bases, leaving 5 bases of the junction unmatched. The CDR3 is made up of 16 amino acids. CDR3 residues: CASSLRAGQANEKLFF. The DNA for the CDR3 is TGTGCCAGCAGTTTACGAGCGGGACAGGCTAATGAAAAACTGTTTTTT.

The CDR3, as DNA: TGTGCCAGCACGGGTCGGCGCTTGGCTTTCTTT. Translated: CASTGRRLAFF. The V and J genes are TRBV28 and TRBJ1-1; the D is unclear. This CDR3 region has 11 residues. Trimming removed 7 bases from V and 11 bases from J, with 14 bases in between. Looked up from germline, CDR1 is MDHEN and CDR2 is SYDVKM.